These 26 T cell receptor beta chains share one sample of origin, sequenced in a study of blood T cell repertoires in COVID-19. The method was immunoSEQ multiplex PCR; TCRdb's version includes in-frame clones alone and lacks a portion of them. The table records around 80,000 clones, about four fifths of them present only once. The specimen sequenced was peripheral blood. These receptors all come from a human donor in a cohort sampled during active COVID-19.

The chain uses TRBV28 and TRBJ2-3; D is perhaps TRBD2 (5 bases). The length of the CDR3 is 15 residues. V was pared by 5 bases and J by 0 bases, with 12 bases between. Germline V CDR1 and CDR2: MDHEN, SYDVKM. Written as DNA, the CDR3 is TGTGCCAGCAGTAGGGCGGGCCATAGCACAGATACGCAGTATTTT. Translation gives CASSRAGHSTDTQYF.

This clone was observed once. The genes are TRBV5-4 and TRBJ2-1; 7 bases agree with TRBD2. Germline trimming cut 3 bases from V and 4 bases from J; bases unmatched to any gene: 4. CDR1 SGHNT and CDR2 YYREEE come from the germline V gene (reference sequence). The CDR3 contains 14 residues. The CDR3 protein is CASSSGGRYNEQFF. CDR3 coding DNA: TGTGCCAGCAGCTCGGGAGGCAGATACAATGAGCAGTTCTTC.

The rearrangement links TRBV28 to TRBJ1-4; no clear D gene. The CDR3 runs to 14 residues. The germline CDR1 and CDR2 sequences are MDHEN and SYDVKM. V was cut by 4 bases and J by 7 bases, with 13 bases left in between. The CDR3 spells CASSSTGVGEKLFF. The CDR3 DNA is TGTGCCAGCAGTTCCACCGGGGTAGGTGAAAAACTGTTTTTT.

The chain has TRBV7-2 and TRBJ2-7; 9 bases agree with TRBD1. V trimming: 5 bases; J trimming: 2 bases; junction bases outside the gene matches: 7. Germline V gene data show CDR1 as SGHTA and CDR2 as FQGNSA. The CDR3 is 15 amino acids. CDR3 protein: CASSRGQGGTYEQYF. CDR3 DNA: TGTGCCAGCAGCAGGGGACAGGGTGGAACCTACGAGCAGTACTTC.

This clone was detected only once. CDR3 sequence (DNA): TGTGCCAGCAGCTTTAATAGGGGTACAGATACGCAGTATTTT. Translated: CASSFNRGTDTQYF. The chain combines TRBV11-2 with TRBJ2-3; D possibly corresponds to TRBD1 (5 bases). The V end was cut by 3 bases, the J end by 3 bases, with 10 bases between. This CDR3 spans 14 amino acids. Germline V gene lookup returns CDR1 SGHAT and CDR2 FQNNGV. Complete variable domain (other parts from reference TRBV11-2 and TRBJ2-3): EAGVAQSPRYKIIEKRQSVAFWCNPISGHATLYWYQQILGQGPKLLIQFQNNGVVDDSQLPKDRFSAERLKGVDSTLKIQPAKLEDSAVYLCASSFNRGTDTQYFGPGTRLTVL.

V usage is TRBV30 and J usage is TRBJ1-2; tentatively, D is TRBD1 (6 bases). This CDR3 region has 14 residues. Trimming removed 4 bases from V and 3 bases from J, with 15 bases in between. Looked up from germline, CDR1 is GTSNPN and CDR2 is SVGIG (reference sequence). CDR3 nucleotide sequence: TGTGCCTGGACAAACCAGGACAGCTACTATGGCTACACCTTC. It specifies CAWTNQDSYYGYTF.

The J gene is TRBJ2-3, the V gene TRBV6-5, with 9 bases that match TRBD1. This CDR3 has 16 residues. The V gene's germline CDR1 is MNHEY and CDR2 SVGAGI. V lost 4 bases to trimming and J lost 0 bases; unmatched junction nucleotides: 5. The CDR3 DNA reads TGTGCCAGCAGTTCGACAGGGGGTAGGAGCACAGATACGCAGTATTTT. It yields the protein CASSSTGGRSTDTQYF.

The V call is TRBV7-9, the J call TRBJ1-1; TRBD1 matches at 8 bases. Germline trimming cut 5 bases from V and 1 base from J; bases unmatched to any gene: 3. Germline CDR1 reads SEHNR; CDR2 reads FQNEAQ (reference sequence). The CDR3 runs 14 residues. The CDR3: CASSAQGGNTEAFF. The CDR3 nucleotides read TGTGCCAGCAGCGCACAGGGGGGGAACACTGAAGCTTTCTTT.

The CDR3 region has the DNA TGTGCCAGCAGTACAGGGGGCGCATACAATGAGCAGTTCTTC. Translation gives CASSTGGAYNEQFF. The genes are TRBV9 and TRBJ2-1; 9 bases fit TRBD1. The V and J ends lost 5 bases and 4 bases, in that order; junction bases with no gene match: 4. This CDR3 spans 14 amino acids. CDR1 and CDR2 (germline): SGDLS, YYNGEE.

The chain uses TRBV14 and TRBJ1-1, with 9 bases lining up with TRBD1. V was pared by 2 bases and J by 9 bases, with 4 bases of the junction left unmatched. Germline CDR1 and CDR2: SGHDN and FVKESK. The CDR3 runs 13 residues. CDR3: CASSQLQGAKAFF. The CDR3 coding sequence is TGTGCCAGCAGCCAATTACAGGGGGCTAAAGCTTTCTTT.

This chain joins TRBV28 and TRBJ2-3, with D possibly matching TRBD1 (5 bases). The CDR3 runs 13 residues. Germline CDR1 reads MDHEN; CDR2 reads SYDVKM. Trimming stripped 8 bases from V and 0 bases from J, with 9 bases between. CDR3 nucleotides: TGTGCCAGCCTGACAGCAAGCACAGATACGCAGTATTTT. Amino acids: CASLTASTDTQYF.

The rearrangement uses TRBV21-1 and TRBJ1-2; TRBD1, as called in the table, went unchecked against the DNA. TRBV21-1 is labeled a pseudogene. The length of the CDR3 is 15 residues. The CDR3 protein is CASSKGFRGSYGYTF. The CDR3 coding sequence is TGTGCCAGCAGCAAAGGTTTCAGGGGCAGCTATGGCTACACCTTC.

V and J are TRBV9 and TRBJ2-1; 14 bases are shared with TRBD2. Per germline, CDR1 SGDLS and CDR2 YYNGEE. Trimming at V came to 4 bases and at J to 5 bases, leaving 5 bases not matched to a gene. This CDR3 contains 16 residues. CDR3 sequence (DNA): TGTGCCAGCAGCTCACCGGGACTAGCGGGGGACAATGAGCAGTTCTTC. Translation gives CASSSPGLAGDNEQFF.

This clone was counted once. The chain recombines TRBV11-1 with TRBJ2-3; a possible D gene is TRBD1 (5 bases). CDR1 is SGHAT and CDR2 is FQDESV in the germline V gene (reference sequence). The CDR3 spans 16 residues. The V end was cut by 2 bases, the J end by 0 bases, with 12 bases between. CDR3 sequence: CASSLPRQTSTDTQYF. The CDR3 region has the DNA TGTGCCAGCAGCTTACCTCGACAGACGAGCACAGATACGCAGTATTTT.

The chain uses TRBV9 and TRBJ2-3; D perhaps matches TRBD1 (6 bases). This CDR3 has 14 residues. Trimming removed 4 bases from V and 2 bases from J, with 11 bases in between. Germline CDR1 and CDR2: SGDLS and YYNGEE. DNA for the CDR3: TGTGCCAGCAGCCCCTCAGGGGTCACAGATACGCAGTATTTT. It is translated as CASSPSGVTDTQYF.

The chain carries TRBV5-1 and TRBJ1-6, with D tentatively TRBD1 (5 bases). The CDR3 has 16 amino acids. With 0 bases removed from V and 10 bases from J, the gap between germline ends came to 17 bases. The V gene's germline CDR1 is SGHRS and CDR2 YFSETQ. This chain's CDR3 is CASSLGVGRGDSPLHF. The CDR3 DNA is TGCGCCAGCAGCTTGGGCGTGGGGAGGGGTGACTCACCCCTCCACTTT. The full variable domain, its missing parts supplied by reference TRBV5-1 and TRBJ1-6, is KAGVTQTPRYLIKTRGQQVTLSCSPISGHRSVSWYQQTPGQGLQFLFEYFSETQRNKGNFPGRFSGRQFSNSRSEMNVSTLELGDSALYLCASSLGVGRGDSPLHFGNGTRLTVT.

CDR3 protein: CASRLDSNQPQHF. DNA for the CDR3: TGTGCCAGCAGGTTAGATAGCAATCAGCCCCAGCATTTT. The rearrangement links TRBV2 to TRBJ1-5; D is uncertain. Trimming pared 6 bases from V and 0 bases from J, leaving 6 bases between. The length of the CDR3 is 13 residues. Germline V lookup: CDR1 SNHLY, CDR2 FYNNEI.

The genes are TRBV5-6 and TRBJ2-6; D uncertain. Trimming pared 3 bases from V and 4 bases from J, leaving 5 bases between. The germline gives CDR1 SGHDT, CDR2 YYEEEE. This CDR3 comprises 13 residues. The CDR3 bases are TGTGCCAGCAGCTCTACCGGGGCCAACGTCCTGACTTTC. It encodes CASSSTGANVLTF.

The chain is built from TRBV18 and TRBJ1-1; D might be TRBD1 (5 bases). Trimming stripped 0 bases from V and 7 bases from J, with 6 bases between. CDR3 length: 12 amino acids. Looked up from germline, CDR1 is KGHSH and CDR2 is LQKENI. The CDR3 is CASSPPGGEAFF. CDR3 bases: TGTGCCAGCTCACCACCGGGGGGTGAAGCTTTCTTT.

The J gene is TRBJ2-7, the V gene TRBV9, with D maybe TRBD1 (6 bases). CDR1 is SGDLS and CDR2 is YYNGEE in the germline V gene. The CDR3 consists of 16 residues. Trimming cost V 3 bases and J 1 base, with 17 bases left between them. CDR3: CASSEFTGSGSYEQYF. The CDR3 nucleotides read TGTGCCAGCAGCGAGTTTACAGGGTCTGGGTCCTACGAGCAGTACTTC.

This chain uses TRBV4-2 with TRBJ1-3; D unclear. V lost 6 bases and J lost 0, with 12 bases in between. The CDR3 sequence is 15 residues long. Germline CDR1 is LGHNA and CDR2 is YNFKEQ. CDR3 protein: CASSTDRSSGNTIYF. For the CDR3, the DNA is TGTGCCAGCAGTACCGACCGGAGCTCTGGAAACACCATATATTTT.

The chain uses TRBV5-1 and TRBJ2-3; 8 bases align to TRBD1. V lost 4 bases to trimming and J lost 6 bases; unmatched junction nucleotides: 7. CDR1 is SGHRS, CDR2 YFSETQ, per germline. The CDR3 covers 14 residues. CDR3 nucleotides: TGCGCCAGCAGCGTCTCCGGGACAGGTGATACGCAGTATTTT. Its protein is CASSVSGTGDTQYF.

The chain recombines TRBV20-1 with TRBJ2-2; unclear D gene. Germline loops: CDR1 DFQATT, CDR2 SNEGSKA (reference sequence). CDR3 length equals 13 residues. Trimming left V 3 bases short and J 4 bases short, with 9 bases between. CDR3 bases: TGCAGTGCTAGTGCCCCGGGCACCGGGGAGCTGTTTTTT. The encoded protein is CSASAPGTGELFF.

The V gene is TRBV4-2, the J gene TRBJ1-4; D ambiguous. The V end was cut by 4 bases, the J end by 0 bases, with 6 bases between. Looked up from germline, CDR1 is LGHNA and CDR2 is YNFKEQ. The CDR3 is 14 amino acids. The CDR3 nucleotides are TGTGCCAGCAGCCCTTCCGCAACTAATGAAAAACTGTTTTTT. Its translation is CASSPSATNEKLFF.

J is TRBJ1-6 and V is TRBV4-1, with D possibly TRBD1 on 6 matching bases. V lost 2 bases to trimming and J lost 2 bases, with 13 bases between them. The germline V gene has CDR1 MGHRA and CDR2 YSYEKL. The CDR3 spans 17 residues. DNA of the CDR3: TGCGCCAGCAGCCAACTCGCAGGGGTAACCTATAATTCACCCCTCCACTTT. Protein: CASSQLAGVTYNSPLHF.

CDR3 residues: CASSLSPGQGFRVTDTQYF. In DNA form, the CDR3 reads TGTGCCAGCAGTTTATCCCCGGGACAGGGGTTTAGAGTTACAGATACGCAGTATTTT. The chain has TRBV27 and TRBJ2-3; 10 nucleotides agree with TRBD1. Unmatched junction bases numbered 12, after V lost 0 bases and J lost 3 bases. Germline CDR1 reads MNHEY; CDR2 reads SMNVEV (reference sequence). This CDR3 comprises 19 residues.